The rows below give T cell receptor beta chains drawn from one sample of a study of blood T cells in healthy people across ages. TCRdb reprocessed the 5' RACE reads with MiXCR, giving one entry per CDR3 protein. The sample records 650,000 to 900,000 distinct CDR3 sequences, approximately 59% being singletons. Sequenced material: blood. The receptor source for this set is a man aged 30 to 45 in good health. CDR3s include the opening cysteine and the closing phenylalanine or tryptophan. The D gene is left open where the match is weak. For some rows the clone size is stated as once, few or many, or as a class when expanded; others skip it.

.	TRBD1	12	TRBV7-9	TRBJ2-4	TGTGCCAGCAGCCCGACAGGGGATGGGCAGTACTTC	CASSPTGDGQYF
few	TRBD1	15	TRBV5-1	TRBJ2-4	TGCGCCAGCAGCTTGGCCACAGGGGGCGAAAACATTCAGTACTTC	CASSLATGGENIQYF
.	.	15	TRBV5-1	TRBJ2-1	TGCGCCAGCAGCTTGGCGCTTTCCTCCTACAATGAGCAGTTCTTC	CASSLALSSYNEQFF
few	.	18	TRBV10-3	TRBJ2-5	TGTGCCATCAGTGAGCCCATCCCCAGCAGGGGTAAGGGTGAGACCCAGTACTTC	CAISEPIPSRGKGETQYF
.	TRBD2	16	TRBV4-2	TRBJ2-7	TGTGCCAGCAGCCAAGAGCTAGCGGGGGCCCTCTACGAGCAGTACTTC	CASSQELAGALYEQYF
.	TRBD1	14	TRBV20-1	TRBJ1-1	TGCAGTGCTAGAGTTGGACAGGGGCAAACTGAAGCTTTCTTT	CSARVGQGQTEAFF
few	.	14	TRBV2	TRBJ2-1	TGTGCCAGCAGTGGGCTCACGGAACCTCATGAGCAGTTCTTC	CASSGLTEPHEQFF
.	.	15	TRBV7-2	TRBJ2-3	TGTGCCAGCAGCAGGGACCGCCAGTTCACAGATACGCAGTATTTT	CASSRDRQFTDTQYF
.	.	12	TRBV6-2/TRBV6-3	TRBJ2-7	TGTGCCAGCAGTTATAATTTCTACGAGCAGTACTTC	CASSYNFYEQYF
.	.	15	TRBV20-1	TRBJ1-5	TGCAGTGCTAGAGATTCTGGATCTCTGTCGCAGCCCCAGCATTTT	CSARDSGSLSQPQHF
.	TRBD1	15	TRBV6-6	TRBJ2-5	TGTGCCAGCAGTTCGGTACAGGGGGGTAAAGAGACCCAGTACTTC	CASSSVQGGKETQYF
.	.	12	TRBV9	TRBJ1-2	TGTGCCAGCAGCGTAGGGCAGCGCGGCTACACCTTC	CASSVGQRGYTF
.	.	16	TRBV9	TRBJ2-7	TGTGCCAGCAGCGTAGGTTCGGGGGCAGCCTACAATGAGCAGTACTTC	CASSVGSGAAYNEQYF
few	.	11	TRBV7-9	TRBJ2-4	TGTGCCAGCAGCTCCCCCGTGGAGCAGTACTTC	CASSSPVEQYF
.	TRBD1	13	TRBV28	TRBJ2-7	TGTGCCAGCGGGACAGGGCGACTCGGCGAGCAGTACTTC	CASGTGRLGEQYF
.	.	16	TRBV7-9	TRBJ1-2	TGTGCCAGCAGCATTAGGGGCCATGGAGTGGACTATGGCTACACCTTC	CASSIRGHGVDYGYTF
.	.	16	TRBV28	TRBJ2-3	TGTGCCAGCAGTTCCGGAGGGGCGGGGGCCACAGATACGCAGTATTTT	CASSSGGAGATDTQYF
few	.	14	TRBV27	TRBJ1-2	TGTGCCAGCAGCTTAGGGGCAGGGAACTATGGCTACACCTTC	CASSLGAGNYGYTF
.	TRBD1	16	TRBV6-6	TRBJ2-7	TGTGCCAGCAGTTACAACCCCCGGACAGGGTTCTACGAGCAGTACTTC	CASSYNPRTGFYEQYF
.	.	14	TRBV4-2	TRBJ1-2	TGTGCCAGCAGCCAAGGCCAGGGGCAGGATGGCTACACCTTC	CASSQGQGQDGYTF
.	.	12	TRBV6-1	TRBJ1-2	TGTGCCAGCAGTGTTCGGATCTATGGCTACACCTTC	CASSVRIYGYTF
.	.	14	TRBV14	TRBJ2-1	TGTGCCAGCAGGCCTTTGGGCTCCTACAATGAGCAGTTCTTC	CASRPLGSYNEQFF
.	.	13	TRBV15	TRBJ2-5	TGTGCCACCAGCAGAGGATCCGGAGAGACCCAGTACTTC	CATSRGSGETQYF
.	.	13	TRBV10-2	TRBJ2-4	TGCGTCACCGGGGGACTCTTAAGGGGGGAGCAGTACTTC	CVTGGLLRGEQYF
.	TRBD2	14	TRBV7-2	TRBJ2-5	TGTGCCAGCAGCTTAGAACTAGCGGGTAATGAGCAGTACTTC	CASSLELAGNEQYF
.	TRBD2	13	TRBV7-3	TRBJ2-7	TGTGCCAGCAGCTCCACAACTAGCGACGAGCAGTACTTC	CASSSTTSDEQYF
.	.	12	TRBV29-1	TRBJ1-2	TGCAGCGTTGAATACAGGGCAAAAGGCTACACCTTC	CSVEYRAKGYTF
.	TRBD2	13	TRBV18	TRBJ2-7	TGTGCCAGCTCACCAGCGGGGGACTACGAGCAGTACTTC	CASSPAGDYEQYF
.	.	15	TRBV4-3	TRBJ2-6	TGCGCCAGCAGCCAAGATGGGGATCCTTGGAACGTCCTGACTTTC	CASSQDGDPWNVLTF
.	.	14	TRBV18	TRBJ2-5	TGTGCCAGCGCACCGGAGGGACAGAGTAATGAGCAGTACTTC	CASAPEGQSNEQYF
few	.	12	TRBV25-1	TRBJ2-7	TGTGCCAGCAGTGATCAGGTGTACGAGCAGTACTTC	CASSDQVYEQYF
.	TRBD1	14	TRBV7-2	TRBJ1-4	TGTGCCAGCAGTCGAGGGCAGGGGGGTGAAAAACTGTTTTTT	CASSRGQGGEKLFF
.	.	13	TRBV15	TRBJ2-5	TGTGCCACCAGCAGAGATCGATATGAGACCCAGTACTTC	CATSRDRYETQYF
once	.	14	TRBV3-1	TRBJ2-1	TGTGCCAGCAGCCCGGCGGCGGGGTTAGGTGAGCAGTTCTTC	CASSPAAGLGEQFF
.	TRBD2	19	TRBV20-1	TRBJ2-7	TGCAGTGCACCAAAACCGACTAGCGGGGGCCTTAACTCCTACAATGAGCAGTACTTC	CSAPKPTSGGLNSYNEQYF
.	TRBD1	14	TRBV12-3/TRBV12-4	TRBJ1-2	TGTGCCAGCAGTTTCGGGACAGTCGTCTATGGCTACACCTTC	CASSFGTVVYGYTF